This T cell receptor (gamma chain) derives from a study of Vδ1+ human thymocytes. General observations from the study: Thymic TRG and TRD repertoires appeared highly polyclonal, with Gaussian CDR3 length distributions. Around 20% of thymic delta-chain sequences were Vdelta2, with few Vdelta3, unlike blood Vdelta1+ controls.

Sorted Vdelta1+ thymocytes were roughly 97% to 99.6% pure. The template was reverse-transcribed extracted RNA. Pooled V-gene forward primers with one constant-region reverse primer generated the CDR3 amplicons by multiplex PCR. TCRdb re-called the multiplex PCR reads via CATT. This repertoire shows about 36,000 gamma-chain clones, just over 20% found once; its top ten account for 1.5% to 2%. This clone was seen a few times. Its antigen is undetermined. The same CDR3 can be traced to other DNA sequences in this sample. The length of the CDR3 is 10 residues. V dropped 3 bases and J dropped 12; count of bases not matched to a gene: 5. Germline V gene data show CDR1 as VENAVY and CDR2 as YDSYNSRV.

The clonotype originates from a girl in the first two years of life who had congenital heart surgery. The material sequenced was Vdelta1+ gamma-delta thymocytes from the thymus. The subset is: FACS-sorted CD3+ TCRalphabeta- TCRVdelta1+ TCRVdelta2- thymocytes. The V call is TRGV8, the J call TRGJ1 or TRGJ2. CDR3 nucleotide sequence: TGTGCCACCTGGGATCGGAGGAAACTCTTT. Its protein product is CATWDRRKLF.